The T cell receptor beta chain described here comes from a study of cytomegalovirus exposure and HLA in healthy donors. Overall study results and limits: Among TCR beta chains of equal frequency, HLA-associated ones were more clonally expanded in a later analysis. Sequencing depth across donors, presence/absence analyses assumed, was roughly uniform.

Comments on this clone: Antigen: not known.

The PCR contained 60 Vbeta and 13 Jbeta primers. Clones were read by immunoSEQ multiplex PCR, and TCRdb kept only the in-frame ones, dropping some. The repertoire holds 150,000 to 200,000 clones, roughly 79% seen once, with 1.5% to 2% in the top ten. The CDR3 consists of 15 residues. Germline values: CDR1 SGHRS, CDR2 YFSETQ. V lost 0 bases to trimming and J lost 2 bases, with 8 bases between them. Sequencing input: PBMCs. V usage is TRBV5-1 and J usage is TRBJ1-4; D uncertain. The clonotype comes from a man aged 30 to 45 in good health and CMV-seronegative. CDR3 bases: TGCGCCAGCAGCTTGGCCGGGAGGACTAATGAAAAACTGTTTTTT. Protein: CASSLAGRTNEKLFF.